This T cell receptor beta chain was retrieved from a study of monozygotic twins with inflammatory bowel disease. Comments on this clonotype: Its antigen is currently unknown.

Reprocessing the 5' RACE reads, TCRdb reports a single entry for every CDR3 protein and omits DNA. The sample features 200,000 to 250,000 distinct CDR3 sequences, with around 1.5% in its top ten. General study results and limits: Added variability in patient repertoires may stem from differing immunosuppressive treatments.

Per the germline V gene, CDR1 is SGHRS and CDR2 is YFSETQ. The CDR3 sequence is 12 residues long. Sequenced: blood. The TCR originated in a human donor with ulcerative colitis or Crohn's disease, or a healthy co-twin of an affected twin (not recorded which). The V gene is TRBV5-1, the J gene TRBJ2-5. The CDR3 sequence is CASSLILETQYF.